The text below deals with one T cell receptor beta chain. The antigen remains undetermined. The sample is drawn from a study of T cell responses to AZD1222 COVID-19 vaccine. Study observations and caveats: No repertoire was sampled before or during the peak T cell response, only after it.

The assay was immunoSEQ multiplex PCR, and TCRdb's table has in-frame clones only and misses some. The sample has 150,000 to 200,000 clones, 85% to 90% seen once; the top ten hold roughly 4%. The V gene lost 0 bases and the J gene lost 0 bases, with 8 bases spanning the gap. The CDR3 loop spans 15 amino acids. Germline values: CDR1 ENHRY, CDR2 SYGVKD. This receptor was identified in an adult who received the MenACWY meningococcal vaccine as a control. Here the sequenced sample was peripheral blood, taken 28 days after the second dose of the MenACWY control vaccine. The genes are TRBV10-3 and TRBJ1-2; possibly TRBD1 for D (6 bases). Here the CDR3 reads CAISESTGSNYGYTF. CDR3 nucleotide sequence: TGTGCCATCAGTGAGTCCACAGGGTCTAACTATGGCTACACCTTC.